These T cell receptor beta chains were read from a single sample in a study of blood T cell repertoires in COVID-19. Measured with immunoSEQ multiplex PCR; TCRdb has only the in-frame clones, and not every one. The table records some 210,000 clones, almost 85% of them present only once. The sample was peripheral blood. These receptor sequences come from a woman aged 40 to 55 with acute or convalescent COVID-19. CDR3s include the opening cysteine and the closing phenylalanine or tryptophan.

>TRBV6-1
CASSESRQGIVVF
>TRBV3-1/TRBV3-2
CASSQGGLKPNEQYF
>TRBV11-2
CASSLEGTNTGELFF
>TRBV29-1
CSVVSGSTDTQYF
>TRBV7-2
CASSLRRIDQPQHF
>TRBV11-2
CASRVSLASNEQFF
>TRBV3-1/TRBV3-2
CASSLPRPGLAGVGGELFF
>TRBV10-3
CAISEEGAGNEQFF
>TRBV5-1
CASSSRDSGEGYGYTF
>TRBV2
CASSGTNYNSPLHF
>TRBV5-1
CASSFDSDTNYGYTF
>TRBV6-5
CASSSTGPSYEQYF
>TRBV6-1
CASSASYHEQYF
>TRBV21-1
CASRLTGTSGREQYF
>TRBV30
CASRVDYGYTF
>TRBV6-2/TRBV6-3
CASSRMTGTGGGYEQYF
>TRBV11-2
CASSSWAGLSYEQYF
>TRBV19
CASSQAGQHTGELFF
>TRBV19
CASSRQAGGTDTQYF
>TRBV29-1
CSAGQISGNTIYF
>TRBV2
CASMGTGGEKLFF
>TRBV4-1
CASSQREGPYQETQYF
>TRBV29-1
CSVEASGGGYNEQFF
>TRBV27
CASKETQNQPQHF
>TRBV5-1
CASSLVGGGQPQHF
>TRBV3-1/TRBV3-2
CASSSRGLAGSSGANVLTF
>TRBV28
CASTLSGGPNQPQHF
>TRBV7-9
CASSLGQGPKQYF
>TRBV21-1
CASTGSMRDTEAFF
>TRBV2
CASSVHSRGDTQYF
>TRBV18
CASSPTGTGELFF
>TRBV24-1
CATSVTRARSYNEQFF
>TRBV2
CASKGQASSGANVLTF
>TRBV5-4
CASSLAVGGPAEQYF
>TRBV7-2
CASSLTSGYSYEQYF
>TRBV11-3
CASSRGTSGSYNEQFF
>TRBV5-1
CASSEDDRGTEAFF
>TRBV4-3
CASSGAGVGYTF
>TRBV19
CASRWGTGEDTQYF
>TRBV7-2
CASSLHLGSGRNEQFF
>TRBV10-2
CASSSLGTLEEQYF
>TRBV2
CASSEATWGYTF
>TRBV5-6
CASSFSNEQFF
>TRBV3-1/TRBV3-2
CASSQWEGGARDYGYTF
>TRBV11-2
CASSFRSGTPTSEAFF
>TRBV15
CATSRTGGAYGYTF
>TRBV2
CASSERGTAYEQYF
>TRBV30
CAWSSSGGRRNTEAFF